The next 32 T cell receptor beta chains were all read from a single sample in a study of radiation and T cells in renal cell carcinoma. Time point in this sample: blood 2 weeks post-SBRT. Treatment meaning: 15 Gy SBRT to primary tumor, nephrectomy 4 weeks later. Clones were read by immunoSEQ multiplex PCR, and TCRdb kept only the in-frame ones, dropping some. The table lists just over 150,000 clones, 87% of them singletons. The sample in question was blood, obtained from a patient whose treatment included radiotherapy and nephrectomy. The receptors derive from a woman aged 45-60 years with renal cell carcinoma.

This clone was detected a few times. This chain uses TRBV7-9 with TRBJ1-1; no reliable D call. The germline CDR1 and CDR2 sequences are SEHNR and FQNEAQ (reference sequence). Trimming shortened V by 6 bases and J by 3 bases, and 8 bases separated the two germline ends. This CDR3 has 12 residues. CDR3 coding DNA: TGTGCCAGCAGTGGGGAGGACACTGAAGCTTTCTTT. Translation gives CASSGEDTEAFF.

The chain employs TRBV5-4 and TRBJ1-2, with 8 nucleotides matching TRBD1. This CDR3 contains 15 residues. Losses at the gene ends were 4 bases for V and 4 bases for J; bases not matched to a gene: 9. Germline V CDR1 and CDR2: SGHNT, YYREEE (reference sequence). The CDR3 loop is CASSPPGGRGYGYTF. The CDR3 DNA follows: TGTGCCAGCAGCCCGCCAGGGGGCAGGGGCTATGGCTACACCTTC.

This rearrangement joins TRBV5-1 to TRBJ2-1, with a tentative D call TRBD1 (6 bases). V lost 7 bases and J lost 6, with 14 bases in between. The CDR3 extends over 13 amino acids. Germline values: CDR1 SGHRS, CDR2 YFSETQ. CDR3 nucleotide sequence: TGCGCCAGCGGGGCACAGGGTTTCAATGAGCAGTTCTTC. Amino acid sequence: CASGAQGFNEQFF. The full variable domain, its missing parts supplied by reference TRBV5-1 and TRBJ2-1, is KAGVTQTPRYLIKTRGQQVTLSCSPISGHRSVSWYQQTPGQGLQFLFEYFSETQRNKGNFPGRFSGRQFSNSRSEMNVSTLELGDSALYLCASGAQGFNEQFFGPGTRLTVL.

The rearrangement uses TRBV9 and TRBJ1-1; D unclear. Germline V gene sequence: CDR1 SGDLS, CDR2 YYNGEE. The length of the CDR3 is 14 residues. V gave up 0 bases and J gave up 4 bases, with 10 bases separating them. CDR3 sequence: CASSVDGESTEAFF. DNA for the CDR3: TGTGCCAGCAGCGTAGACGGAGAATCCACTGAAGCTTTCTTT.

The V gene is TRBV5-1, the J gene TRBJ1-1; maybe TRBD1 (6 bases). This CDR3 has 13 residues. The germline V gene encodes CDR1 SGHRS and CDR2 YFSETQ. Trimming pared 3 bases from V and 11 bases from J, leaving 17 bases between. For the CDR3, the DNA is TGCGCCAGCAGCTCTGGACAGCGCCTTGGGGCTTTCTTT. Translated, it gives CASSSGQRLGAFF.

A word on this clone: The sample carries other DNA sequences with the same CDR3. J is TRBJ2-1 and V is TRBV7-9; a weak D match, TRBD2 (7 bases). This CDR3 contains 17 residues. CDR1 SEHNR and CDR2 FQNEAQ come from the germline V gene (reference sequence). The V end lost 1 base, the J end lost 0 bases, and 13 bases lay between the germline ends. CDR3 region: CASSLGAGAGSYNEQFF. Written as DNA, the CDR3 is TGTGCCAGCAGCTTAGGGGCGGGGGCTGGCTCCTACAATGAGCAGTTCTTC.

This clone has just one count. The chain recombines TRBV19 with TRBJ1-5; 8 bases align to TRBD1. Trimming at V came to 5 bases and at J to 6 bases, leaving 3 bases not matched to a gene. CDR1 LNHDA and CDR2 SQIVND come from the germline V gene (reference sequence). CDR3 length: 13 residues. DNA of the CDR3: TGTGCCAGTAGTCCCGACAGGGGTCAGCCCCAGCATTTT. Protein product: CASSPDRGQPQHF.

The chain combines TRBV5-1 with TRBJ2-3; 8 bases align to TRBD2. The V and J ends lost 3 bases and 5 bases, in that order; junction bases with no gene match: 8. The germline gives CDR1 SGHRS, CDR2 YFSETQ. The CDR3 length is 15 residues. The CDR3 bases are TGCGCCAGCAGCTGGGGAAGCGGGGGCCAAGATACGCAGTATTTT. Its protein is CASSWGSGGQDTQYF.

V gene TRBV19 combines with J gene TRBJ2-1; 16 bases map to TRBD2. Germline V lookup: CDR1 LNHDA, CDR2 SQIVND (reference sequence). V was pared by 5 bases and J by 2 bases, with 6 bases of the junction left unmatched. The CDR3 totals 18 residues. Here the CDR3 reads CASSDPGTSGGAYNEQFF. CDR3 sequence (DNA): TGTGCCAGTAGTGATCCCGGGACTAGCGGGGGGGCCTACAATGAGCAGTTCTTC. The variable domain in full, with the rest retrieved from reference TRBV19 and TRBJ2-1, is DGGITQSPKYLFRKEGQNVTLSCEQNLNHDAMYWYRQDPGQGLRLIYYSQIVNDFQKGDIAEGYSVSREKKESFPLTVTSAQKNPTAFYLCASSDPGTSGGAYNEQFFGPGTRLTVL.

The rearrangement joins TRBV5-6 to TRBJ1-1, with D maybe TRBD1 (5 bases). The V and J ends lost 4 bases and 6 bases respectively, with 13 bases between them. Germline V lookup: CDR1 SGHDT, CDR2 YYEEEE. This CDR3 comprises 13 residues. The CDR3 sequence is CASSQGSVPEAFF. The CDR3 bases are TGTGCCAGCAGCCAGGGTAGCGTCCCTGAAGCTTTCTTT.

CDR3 loop: CASSLGGLGYEQYF. The CDR3 DNA reads as TGTGCCAGCAGCTTAGGAGGTTTAGGGTACGAGCAGTACTTC. V gene TRBV7-8 combines with J gene TRBJ2-7; no reliable D call. Trimming took off 1 base at V and 4 bases at J, with 11 bases between the two ends. This CDR3 comprises 14 residues. CDR1 is SGHVS and CDR2 is FQNEAQ in the germline V gene.

The rearrangement joins TRBV7-8 to TRBJ1-1, with D possibly being TRBD1 (5 bases). This CDR3 comprises 15 residues. The V and J ends lost 6 bases and 1 base respectively, with 15 bases between them. Germline lookup yields CDR1 SGHVS and CDR2 FQNEAQ. CDR3 nucleotides: TGTGCCAGCAGAATAGGGTGGAGGGGGAACACTGAAGCTTTCTTT. It encodes CASRIGWRGNTEAFF. Based on the CDR3 plus reference TRBV7-8 and TRBJ1-1, the full variable domain is GAGVSQSPRYKVAKRGQDVALRCDPISGHVSLFWYQQALGQGPEFLTYFQNEAQLDKSGLPSDRFFAERPEGSVSTLKIQRTQQEDSAVYLCASRIGWRGNTEAFFGQGTRLTVV.

DNA for the CDR3: TGTGCCAGCAGCTTAACTAGCGGGGCGAACACCGGGGAGCTGTTTTTT. This encodes CASSLTSGANTGELFF. The chain carries TRBV7-3 and TRBJ2-2, with 8 positions matching TRBD2. The CDR3 has 16 residues. Germline loops: CDR1 SGHTA, CDR2 FQGTGA. V gave up 0 bases and J gave up 0 bases; unmatched junction bases: 0.

The V gene is TRBV7-2, the J gene TRBJ1-1, with a possible D match to TRBD1 (6 bases). Germline V lookup: CDR1 SGHTA, CDR2 FQGNSA. V was trimmed by 7 bases and J by 5 bases, leaving 17 bases between them. This CDR3 has 14 amino acids. The CDR3: CASNPGPGETEAFF. The CDR3 nucleotides read TGTGCCAGCAATCCCGGTCCAGGGGAAACTGAAGCTTTCTTT.

V usage is TRBV27 and J usage is TRBJ2-7; possibly TRBD1 for D (5 bases). With 4 bases removed from V and 1 base from J, the gap between germline ends came to 8 bases. The CDR3 is 13 residues long. Germline V CDR1 and CDR2: MNHEY, SMNVEV (reference sequence). The CDR3 sequence: CASSSDTSYEQYF. The CDR3 DNA reads TGTGCCAGCAGTTCGGACACATCCTACGAGCAGTACTTC.

The genes are TRBV5-4 and TRBJ2-5, with D unclear. The CDR3 covers 15 residues. The V and J ends lost 0 bases and 1 base respectively, with 10 bases between them. Germline CDR1 and CDR2: SGHNT and YYREEE (reference sequence). The CDR3 coding sequence is TGTGCCAGCAGCTTGGCCCCGGCAGTCCAAGAGACCCAGTACTTC. Translating it yields CASSLAPAVQETQYF.

The genes are TRBV6-5 and TRBJ1-1; a weak D match, TRBD1 (5 bases). The length of the CDR3 is 14 residues. Germline V gene data show CDR1 as MNHEY and CDR2 as SVGAGI. V gave up 0 bases and J gave up 4 bases, with 9 bases separating them. Here the CDR3 reads CASSYSVRATEAFF. The CDR3 nucleotides read TGTGCCAGCAGTTACTCGGTCAGGGCCACTGAAGCTTTCTTT.

The chain links TRBV29-1 to TRBJ1-1; perhaps TRBD1 as D (6 bases). The CDR3 length is 13 residues. V gave up 4 bases and J gave up 2 bases, with 11 bases separating them. Germline V lookup: CDR1 SQVTM, CDR2 ANQGSEA. CDR3: CSVVDRSNTEAFF. CDR3 bases: TGCAGCGTTGTGGACAGAAGCAACACTGAAGCTTTCTTT.

The chain uses TRBV19 and TRBJ1-4; possibly TRBD1 for D (5 bases). The germline gives CDR1 LNHDA, CDR2 SQIVND (reference sequence). Trimming removed 3 bases from V and 8 bases from J, with 13 bases in between. CDR3 length equals 14 residues. As DNA, the CDR3 is TGTGCCAGTAGTATCAATCTAGACAGCGAAAAACTGTTTTTT. Its translation is CASSINLDSEKLFF.

This chain uses TRBV5-4 with TRBJ2-1; a possible D gene is TRBD2 (7 bases). The CDR3 has 14 residues. The germline V gene has CDR1 SGHNT and CDR2 YYREEE (reference sequence). V was shortened by 4 bases and J by 3 bases, with 11 bases between the two germline ends. DNA for the CDR3: TGTGCCAGCAGCGAGGGGGGGGGCTACAATGAGCAGTTCTTC. Residues: CASSEGGGYNEQFF.

This clone came up once. This chain uses TRBV7-9 with TRBJ2-3; possible D gene TRBD1, 5 bases. Germline V gene sequence: CDR1 SEHNR, CDR2 FQNEAQ (reference sequence). The germline V and J ends were trimmed by 3 bases and 2 bases, with 9 bases remaining between them. This CDR3 is 14 amino acids long. Written as DNA, the CDR3 is TGTGCCAGCAGCTTCTTAGGGGACACAGATACGCAGTATTTT. It is translated as CASSFLGDTDTQYF.

This chain joins TRBV5-1 and TRBJ2-7; the D gene could be TRBD1 or TRBD2 (5 bases each). This CDR3 region has 14 residues. Trimming took 4 bases from V and 1 from J, leaving 12 bases between them. Germline-derived CDR1 and CDR2 are SGHRS and YFSETQ. DNA for the CDR3: TGCGCCAGCAGCCCCGGGACGCCGTCCTACGAGCAGTACTTC. Its protein product is CASSPGTPSYEQYF.

The rearrangement links TRBV7-2 to TRBJ2-3, with D hard to call. With 5 bases removed from V and 0 bases from J, the gap between germline ends came to 6 bases. The CDR3 runs to 13 residues. CDR1 is SGHTA, CDR2 FQGNSA, per germline. CDR3 nucleotide sequence: TGTGCCAGCAGCCCTCCTAGCACAGATACGCAGTATTTT. Translated, it gives CASSPPSTDTQYF.

The genes are TRBV6-1 and TRBJ1-5; 7 nucleotides line up with TRBD1. With V trimmed by 10 bases and J by 2 bases, 5 bases remained unmatched. The length of the CDR3 is 13 residues. Germline loops: CDR1 MNHNS, CDR2 SASEGT. CDR3 region: CAIGQAGNQPQHF. For the CDR3, the DNA is TGTGCCATCGGACAGGCCGGCAATCAGCCCCAGCATTTT.

The chain links TRBV6-5 to TRBJ2-3, with 8 bases lining up with TRBD2. V was clipped by 4 bases and J by 8 bases; unmatched bases: 14. From germline, CDR1 is MNHEY and CDR2 SVGAGI. The CDR3 is 16 amino acids. The CDR3 is CASSWSAGGLGGTQYF. In DNA, the CDR3 is TGTGCCAGCAGTTGGTCGGCGGGGGGACTCGGGGGTACGCAGTATTTT.

V is TRBV7-9 and J is TRBJ2-7; D gene unclear. Germline CDR1 SEHNR, CDR2 FQNEAQ (reference sequence). The CDR3 runs 14 residues. V lost 2 bases and J 5 bases, leaving 13 bases between the germline ends. The CDR3 bases are TGTGCCAGCAGCTTAAACGGGTTAGGGAACGAGCAGTACTTC. This gives the protein CASSLNGLGNEQYF.

This clone was detected only once. CDR3 protein: CATPTGNSNQPQHF. The CDR3 DNA is TGTGCCACCCCTACAGGGAATAGCAATCAGCCCCAGCATTTT. The gene calls are TRBV19 and TRBJ1-5, with D perhaps matching TRBD1 (6 bases). V shed 10 bases and J shed 0 bases, with 13 bases lying between them. The CDR3 is 14 amino acids. Germline V gene data show CDR1 as LNHDA and CDR2 as SQIVND (reference sequence).

The chain couples TRBV6-1 to TRBJ2-3, with 9 bases that match TRBD1. V shed 11 bases and J 2 bases; nucleotides not matched to a gene: 11. Germline-derived CDR1 and CDR2 are MNHNS and SASEGT. This CDR3 comprises 15 residues. In nucleotides, the CDR3 is TGTGCCGTCCATCCGCGGGACAGGGTCACAGATACGCAGTATTTT. This sequence encodes CAVHPRDRVTDTQYF.

The chain joins TRBV13 to TRBJ2-7; D is undetermined. Per germline, CDR1 PRHDT and CDR2 FYEKMQ (reference sequence). With 0 bases removed from V and 1 base from J, the gap between germline ends came to 7 bases. The CDR3 is 14 residues long. The CDR3 loop is CASSLGGTSYEQYF. The CDR3 DNA sequence: TGTGCCAGCAGCTTAGGGGGTACATCCTACGAGCAGTACTTC.

This clone was counted once. This sequence joins TRBV5-1 and TRBJ1-1; TRBD1 matches at 8 bases. Trimming removed 0 bases from V and 4 bases from J; junction bases left unmatched: 8. From germline, CDR1 is SGHRS and CDR2 YFSETQ. The CDR3 totals 16 residues. CDR3 sequence: CASSLETGEIGTEAFF. DNA for the CDR3: TGCGCCAGCAGCTTGGAGACAGGGGAAATTGGCACTGAAGCTTTCTTT. Filled out from reference TRBV5-1 and TRBJ1-1, the complete variable domain reads KAGVTQTPRYLIKTRGQQVTLSCSPISGHRSVSWYQQTPGQGLQFLFEYFSETQRNKGNFPGRFSGRQFSNSRSEMNVSTLELGDSALYLCASSLETGEIGTEAFFGQGTRLTVV.

The chain joins TRBV6-6 to TRBJ1-3, with a tentative D call TRBD1 (5 bases). Germline V lookup: CDR1 MNHNY, CDR2 SVGAGI (reference sequence). The CDR3 loop spans 12 amino acids. V gave up 8 bases and J gave up 1 base, with 6 bases separating them. CDR3 in DNA: TGTGCCAGCGGGGGATCTGGAAACACCATATATTTT. Protein sequence: CASGGSGNTIYF.

V usage is TRBV7-2 and J usage is TRBJ2-7; tentative D call: TRBD2 (6 bases). Per germline, CDR1 SGHTA and CDR2 FQGNSA. V lost 1 base to trimming and J lost 7 bases, with 14 bases between them. The CDR3 is made up of 14 amino acids. CDR3: CASSLVAAPGEQYF. The DNA of the CDR3 is TGTGCCAGCAGCTTAGTAGCGGCCCCAGGGGAGCAGTACTTC.